The 24 T cell receptor beta chains reported below all come from one sample, sequenced in a study of Graves' ophthalmopathy and Graves' hyperthyroidism. As the template, RNA transcripts were used to amplify TCR beta CDR3 regions. First-round RT-PCR relied on HTBI primers, and a second-round multiplex PCR came next. TCRdb ran MiXCR on the multiplex PCR reads and lists one entry per CDR3 protein. Of just over 400,000 distinct CDR3 sequences in the sample, under 25% were seen once. Sequencing was performed on peripheral blood. These receptors all stem from a woman under 30 with stable Graves' hyperthyroidism.

This clonotype was counted ten times or more. The V call is TRBV7-2, the J call TRBJ1-5; the D is unclear. Germline loops: CDR1 SGHTA, CDR2 FQGNSA. This CDR3 spans 14 amino acids. V lost 4 bases and J lost 2, with 9 bases in between. The CDR3 nucleotides are TGTGCCAGCAGCTCTCGACGTGGCAATCAGCCCCAGCATTTT. Translation gives CASSSRRGNQPQHF.

There are many counts of this clonotype. This rearrangement joins TRBV20-1 to TRBJ2-5; 13 nucleotides agree with TRBD2. The CDR3 runs 15 residues. J gave up 4 bases and V 1 base, and 3 bases lay outside the gene matches. The germline V gene encodes CDR1 DFQATT and CDR2 SNEGSKA (reference sequence). The CDR3 sequence is CSARGGLAGVETQYF. The CDR3 DNA reads as TGCAGTGCTAGAGGCGGACTAGCGGGAGTAGAGACCCAGTACTTC.

In this sample, this clonotype turned up many times. This chain links TRBV7-8 with TRBJ2-2; possibly TRBD1 or TRBD2 for D (6 bases each). CDR3 length: 14 residues. Germline V CDR1 and CDR2: SGHVS, FQNEAQ. Trimming took off 7 bases at V and 5 bases at J, with 14 bases between the two ends. Written as DNA, the CDR3 is TGTGCCAGCAATGTTCGGGGGCCGACCGGGGAGCTGTTTTTT. Translated, it gives CASNVRGPTGELFF.

This clonotype was found many times. V and J are TRBV28 and TRBJ2-7; possibly TRBD1 for D (5 bases). Trimming left V 5 bases short and J 12 bases short, with 20 bases between. The CDR3 runs 13 residues. Germline V gene data show CDR1 as MDHEN and CDR2 as SYDVKM. This CDR3 reads CASSKQSTGAPYF. The CDR3 DNA sequence: TGTGCCAGCAGTAAACAATCTACAGGTGCTCCGTACTTC.

The gene calls are TRBV6-1 and TRBJ2-7, with D possibly matching TRBD2 (5 bases). Germline loops: CDR1 MNHNS, CDR2 SASEGT. This CDR3 region has 14 residues. V lost 1 base and J lost 2, with 9 bases in between. The CDR3 coding sequence is TGTGCCAGCAGTGAAGTGACGGGAACCTACGAGCAGTACTTC. Translation gives CASSEVTGTYEQYF.

This clonotype occurred many times. A read error may produce the germline difference seen at one junction end. This sequence joins TRBV10-3 and TRBJ1-1; D may be TRBD1 (6 bases). CDR1 is ENHRY, CDR2 SYGVKD, per germline. The CDR3 runs to 11 residues. The CDR3 is CAITERGAAFF. The CDR3 coding sequence is TGTGCCATCACTGAGCGGGGGGCGGCTTTCTTT.

The chain carries TRBV12-3 or TRBV12-4 and TRBJ2-7, with TRBD1 matching over 10 bases. This CDR3 is 16 amino acids long. The junction had 9 bases not matched to a gene; V was cut back by 2 bases and J by 5 bases. Here the CDR3 reads CASSLRQGAFSDEQYF. Written as DNA, the CDR3 is TGTGCCAGCAGTTTAAGACAGGGGGCTTTTTCAGACGAGCAGTACTTC.

This clonotype has a count of ten or more. V is TRBV4-3 and J is TRBJ2-1; 11 bases line up with TRBD2. The germline V gene has CDR1 LGHNA and CDR2 YSLEER. Unmatched junction bases numbered 3, after V lost 0 bases and J lost 2 bases. CDR3 length: 17 residues. This CDR3 is CASSQDSGRAAYNEQFF. In DNA form, the CDR3 reads TGCGCCAGCAGCCAAGATAGCGGGAGGGCGGCCTACAATGAGCAGTTCTTC.

This chain connects TRBV20-1 to TRBJ2-5; 7 bases line up with TRBD2. The germline CDR1 and CDR2 sequences are DFQATT and SNEGSKA (reference sequence). This CDR3 has 16 residues. J was trimmed by 1 base and V by 0 bases; bases with no gene match: 8. CDR3 in amino acids: CSARDHLTSVQETQYF. CDR3 nucleotides: TGCAGTGCTAGAGATCATCTCACTAGCGTCCAAGAGACCCAGTACTTC.

This clonotype was counted between two and nine times. The genes are TRBV2 and TRBJ1-1; D is unclear. V lost 4 bases, J lost 4 bases, and 13 bases lay in between. The CDR3 consists of 14 residues. In germline, CDR1 is SNHLY, CDR2 FYNNEI. The CDR3 coding sequence is TGTGCCAGCAGTGGTTCCTCCCGCGGCACTGAAGCTTTCTTT. Its protein is CASSGSSRGTEAFF.

This clonotype was counted at least ten times. The chain carries TRBV27 and TRBJ1-2; possible D gene TRBD1, 5 bases. The CDR3 has 15 amino acids. The germline V and J ends were trimmed by 4 bases and 4 bases, with 16 bases remaining between them. In germline, CDR1 is MNHEY, CDR2 SMNVEV (reference sequence). CDR3 region: CASSSRAGISYGYTF. The CDR3 DNA follows: TGTGCCAGCAGTTCACGGGCAGGGATCTCCTATGGCTACACCTTC.

This clonotype has a count of ten or more. The V call is TRBV2, the J call TRBJ1-2; no clear D. CDR1 and CDR2 (germline): SNHLY, FYNNEI. The CDR3 is 15 residues long. V gave up 5 bases and J gave up 4 bases, with 17 bases separating them. The CDR3: CASSQPLGESYGYTF. In DNA, the CDR3 is TGTGCCAGCAGTCAACCCCTCGGAGAGAGCTATGGCTACACCTTC.

CDR3 sequence: CASSPGDRYGYTF. DNA of the CDR3: TGTGCCAGCAGTCCGGGGGATCGCTATGGCTACACCTTC. This sequence joins TRBV6-2 or TRBV6-3 and TRBJ1-2; a weak D match, TRBD1 (5 bases). The CDR3 spans 13 residues. In germline, CDR1 is MNHEY, CDR2 SVGEGT. With 5 bases removed from V and 4 bases from J, the gap between germline ends came to 11 bases.

This clonotype came up many times. The chain joins TRBV29-1 to TRBJ2-5, with a tentative D call TRBD1 (6 bases). The germline CDR1 and CDR2 sequences are SQVTM and ANQGSEA. Trimming took 4 bases from V and 4 from J, leaving 16 bases between them. The CDR3 is made up of 14 amino acids. DNA for the CDR3: TGCAGCGTTGTCAGGCAGGGGTCTTCAGAGACCCAGTACTTC. Translating it yields CSVVRQGSSETQYF.

The table lists this clonotype with many counts. The chain recombines TRBV3-1 with TRBJ2-5, with D hard to call. V lost 2 bases to trimming and J lost 7 bases, with 8 bases between them. Germline loops: CDR1 LGHDT, CDR2 YNNKEL (reference sequence). This CDR3 has 12 amino acids. The CDR3 coding sequence is TGTGCCAGCAGCCAACCCGCAGGGACCCAGTACTTC. Protein: CASSQPAGTQYF.

This clonotype was counted at least ten times. The rearrangement joins TRBV28 to TRBJ1-5, with D hard to call. Per the germline V gene, CDR1 is MDHEN and CDR2 is SYDVKM. Trimming left V 7 bases short and J 1 base short, with 8 bases between. The CDR3 is 13 residues long. The chain's CDR3 is CASKGPSNQPQHF. The CDR3 DNA sequence: TGTGCCAGCAAAGGGCCCAGCAATCAGCCCCAGCATTTT.

Ten or more counts support this clonotype. The J gene is TRBJ2-7, the V gene TRBV4-1, with TRBD2 matching 9 bases. Germline CDR1 is MGHRA and CDR2 is YSYEKL. This CDR3 contains 15 residues. Losses at the gene ends were 2 bases for V and 4 bases for J; bases not matched to a gene: 6. The CDR3 protein is CASSQPTSGLYEQYF. In DNA form, the CDR3 reads TGCGCCAGCAGCCAACCGACTAGCGGCCTTTACGAGCAGTACTTC.

In its sample, this clonotype was seen a few times. The chain joins TRBV5-1 to TRBJ2-2, with 9 bases matching TRBD1. V lost 4 bases to trimming and J lost 1 base; unmatched junction nucleotides: 2. The CDR3 extends over 15 amino acids. Germline CDR1 is SGHRS and CDR2 is YFSETQ. The CDR3 spells CASSVGQGNTGELFF. The CDR3 DNA reads as TGCGCCAGCAGCGTGGGACAGGGGAACACCGGGGAGCTGTTTTTT.

This chain joins TRBV6-5 and TRBJ1-2; 8 nucleotides align to TRBD1. Germline V CDR1 and CDR2: MNHEY, SVGAGI. This CDR3 is built from 15 residues. Trimming removed 2 bases from V and 3 bases from J; junction bases left unmatched: 5. In nucleotides, the CDR3 is TGTGCCAGCAGTTACAAGGACAGGGACTACTATGGCTACACCTTC. Translated: CASSYKDRDYYGYTF.

The chain joins TRBV20-1 to TRBJ1-1, with D possibly matching TRBD1 (6 bases). Germline lookup yields CDR1 DFQATT and CDR2 SNEGSKA (reference sequence). There are 15 residues in the CDR3. V dropped 4 bases and J dropped 6 bases, with 21 bases sitting between them. The CDR3 DNA follows: TGCAGTGCTACACCCTCCGGGCCCGGGGGCCCTGAAGCTTTCTTT. This translates into CSATPSGPGGPEAFF.

This clonotype was recorded at least ten times. The V gene is TRBV14, the J gene TRBJ2-7; 8 bases map to TRBD1. CDR1 is SGHDN, CDR2 FVKESK, per germline. Germline trimming cut 5 bases from V and 7 bases from J; bases unmatched to any gene: 10. The CDR3 runs 14 residues. CDR3 amino acids: CASSDQTGVEEQYF. The CDR3 nucleotides are TGTGCCAGCAGCGATCAGACAGGGGTGGAGGAGCAGTACTTC.

This clonotype was observed at least ten times. The V and J genes are TRBV6-5 and TRBJ1-2; tentative D call: TRBD1 (5 bases). CDR1 and CDR2 (germline): MNHEY, SVGAGI. The V gene lost 6 bases and the J gene lost 5 bases, with 10 bases spanning the gap. The CDR3 is made up of 12 amino acids. In DNA, the CDR3 is TGTGCCAGCAGGACAGAGGGGTATGGCTACACCTTC. This gives the protein CASRTEGYGYTF.

The chain has TRBV6-1 and TRBJ2-7; maybe TRBD2 (7 bases). This CDR3 is 14 amino acids long. Looked up from germline, CDR1 is MNHNS and CDR2 is SASEGT. Trimming cost V 5 bases and J 4 bases, with 15 bases left between them. The CDR3 DNA is TGTGCCAGCAGTCCGATCGGGGGGCGATACGAGCAGTACTTC. Translating it yields CASSPIGGRYEQYF.

The rearrangement uses TRBV28 and TRBJ2-7; D is uncertain. Trimming stripped 3 bases from V and 1 base from J, with 13 bases between. Germline CDR1 reads MDHEN; CDR2 reads SYDVKM. The CDR3 consists of 15 residues. CDR3 in amino acids: CASSLDHASSYEQYF. The CDR3 nucleotides are TGTGCCAGCAGTTTGGATCATGCGAGTTCCTACGAGCAGTACTTC.